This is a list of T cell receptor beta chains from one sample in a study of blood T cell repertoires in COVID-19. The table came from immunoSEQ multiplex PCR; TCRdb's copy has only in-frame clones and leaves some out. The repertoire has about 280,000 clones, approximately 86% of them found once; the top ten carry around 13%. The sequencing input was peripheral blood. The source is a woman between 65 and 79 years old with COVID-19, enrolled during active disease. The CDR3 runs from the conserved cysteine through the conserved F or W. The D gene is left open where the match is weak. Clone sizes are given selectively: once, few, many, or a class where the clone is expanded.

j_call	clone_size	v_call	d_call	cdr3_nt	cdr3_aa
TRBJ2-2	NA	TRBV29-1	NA	TGCAGCGTTGAAGACTGGAACACCGGGGAGCTGTTTTTT	CSVEDWNTGELFF
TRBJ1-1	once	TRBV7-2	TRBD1	TGTGCCAGCAGCTCCCCCGGGACAGGGAGATGGGGCACTGAAGCTTTCTTT	CASSSPGTGRWGTEAFF
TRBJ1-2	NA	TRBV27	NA	TGTGCCAGCAGTTTACGAGGGATGTATGGCTACACCTTC	CASSLRGMYGYTF
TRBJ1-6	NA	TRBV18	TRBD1	TGTGCCAGCTCAAAGGACAGGGAATATTCACCCCTCCACTTT	CASSKDREYSPLHF
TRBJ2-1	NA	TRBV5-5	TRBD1	TGTGCCAGCAGCGCCACAGGGGTGGCTGAGCAGTTCTTC	CASSATGVAEQFF
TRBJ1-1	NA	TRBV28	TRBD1	TGTGCCAGCAGGCCGGACAGGGCCGTGCATGAGGCTTTCTTT	CASRPDRAVHEAFF
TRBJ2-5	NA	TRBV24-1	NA	TGTGCCACCAGTGATTTAGGCAGGGGCTACGAGACCCAGTACTTC	CATSDLGRGYETQYF
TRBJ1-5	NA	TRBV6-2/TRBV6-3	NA	TGTGCCAGCAGTTACTCGATGTCAAGGGGGAGTTCGCCCCAGCATTTT	CASSYSMSRGSSPQHF
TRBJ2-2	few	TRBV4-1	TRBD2	TGCGCCAGCAGCCAAGGAGCGGGGGGAAACACCGGGGAGCTGTTTTTT	CASSQGAGGNTGELFF
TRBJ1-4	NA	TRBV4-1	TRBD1	TGCGCCAGCAGCCCTGGGGGACAGCCAGAAAAACTGTTTTTT	CASSPGGQPEKLFF
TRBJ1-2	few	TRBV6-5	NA	TGTGCCAGCAGTTTCCGGGACACCGGCGGCTACACCTTC	CASSFRDTGGYTF
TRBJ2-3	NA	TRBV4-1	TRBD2	TGCGCCAGCAGCCAAGAAGCTAGCGGGGGGGCCGGGGGAGATACGCAGTATTTT	CASSQEASGGAGGDTQYF
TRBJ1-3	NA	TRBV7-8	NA	TGTGCCAGCACCACCCCCGGGACTGTGGGGAACACCATATATTTT	CASTTPGTVGNTIYF
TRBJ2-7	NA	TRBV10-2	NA	TGCGCCAGCAGTGAGGGCGGGAATACTTTCGGCGAGCAGTACTTC	CASSEGGNTFGEQYF
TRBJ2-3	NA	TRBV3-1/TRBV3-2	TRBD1	TGTGCCAGCAGCCAGTTGGACAGGGCAGATACGCAGTATTTT	CASSQLDRADTQYF
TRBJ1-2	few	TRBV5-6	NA	TGTGCCAGCAGCTTGGCCGAGGTAGGCTACACCTTC	CASSLAEVGYTF
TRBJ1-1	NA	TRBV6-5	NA	TGTGCCAGCAGTTACTCGAGGGAGGTACCTGAAGCTTTCTTT	CASSYSREVPEAFF
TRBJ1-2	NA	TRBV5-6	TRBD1	TGTGCCAGCAGCCATTATCTCGGGACAGCTTACCTCTATGGCTACACCTTC	CASSHYLGTAYLYGYTF
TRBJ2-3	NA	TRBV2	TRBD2	TGTGCCAGCAGTCCTACCTTCGCAGGGACTAGCGGGGGGGCGCCCACAGATACGCAGTATTTT	CASSPTFAGTSGGAPTDTQYF
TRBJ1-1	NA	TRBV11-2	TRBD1	TGTGCCAGCAGCTTTCGGGCAGGGGGCGTGAACACTGAAGCTTTCTTT	CASSFRAGGVNTEAFF
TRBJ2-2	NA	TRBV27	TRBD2	TGTGCCAGCAGTTCTCCCAAGCGGGGGGGCAACACCGGGGAGCTGTTTTTT	CASSSPKRGGNTGELFF
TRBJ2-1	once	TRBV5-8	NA	TGTGCCAGCAGCCCTAGACTAGCCTACAATGAGCAGTTCTTC	CASSPRLAYNEQFF
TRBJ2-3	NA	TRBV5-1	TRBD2	TGCGCCAGCAGCCCGGGGGGGTCCATAGATACGCAGTATTTT	CASSPGGSIDTQYF
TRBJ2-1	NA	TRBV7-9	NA	TGTGCCAGCAGCTTGTGGGGCGATGAGCAGTTCTTC	CASSLWGDEQFF
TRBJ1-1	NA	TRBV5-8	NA	TGTGCCAGCCAGGAGTGGGCAGGACGGGGCACTGAAGCTTTCTTT	CASQEWAGRGTEAFF
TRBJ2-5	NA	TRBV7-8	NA	TGTGCCAGCAGCTTTACACAGGGATTTAGGGAGACCCAGTACTTC	CASSFTQGFRETQYF
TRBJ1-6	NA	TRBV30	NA	TGTGCCTGGAGTAAACAGTATAATTCACCCCTCCACTTT	CAWSKQYNSPLHF
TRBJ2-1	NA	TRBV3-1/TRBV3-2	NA	TGTGCCAGCAGCCAACGTGGGGCGTCCAATGAGCAGTTCTTC	CASSQRGASNEQFF
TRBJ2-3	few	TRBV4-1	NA	TGCGCCAGCAGCCGAATGGAAGGGGGTACAGATACGCAGTATTTT	CASSRMEGGTDTQYF
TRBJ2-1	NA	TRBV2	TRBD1	TGTGCCAGCACCCCCGGGACAGTTGGGCATGAGCAGTTCTTC	CASTPGTVGHEQFF
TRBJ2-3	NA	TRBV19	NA	TGTGCCAGTAGTATAGATGGAGAGTCCGAATACACAGATACGCAGTATTTT	CASSIDGESEYTDTQYF
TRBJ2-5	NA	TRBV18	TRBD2	TGTGCCAGCTCTCGAGCGGGGGGACGGGAGACCCAGTACTTC	CASSRAGGRETQYF
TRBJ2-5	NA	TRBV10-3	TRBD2	TGTGCCATCAGTGAGCCCCTCGGAGCGGGGGGCCAAGAGACCCAGTACTTC	CAISEPLGAGGQETQYF
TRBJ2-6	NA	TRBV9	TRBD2	TGTGCCAGCAGCGTAGCCCCCTCGACTAGCGGGGCTTTCTCTGGGGCCAACGTCCTGACTTTC	CASSVAPSTSGAFSGANVLTF
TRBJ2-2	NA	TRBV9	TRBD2	TGTGCCAGCAGCGACCCCCTCAGCGGGGGGGCCCCCGGGGAGCTGTTTTTT	CASSDPLSGGAPGELFF
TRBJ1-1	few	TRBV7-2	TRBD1	TGTGCCAGCAGCCCGGACAGGACCAACACTGAAGCTTTCTTT	CASSPDRTNTEAFF
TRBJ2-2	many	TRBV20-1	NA	TGCAGTGCTAGTGACAGGTCCCAAGTCAACACCGGGGAGCTGTTTTTT	CSASDRSQVNTGELFF
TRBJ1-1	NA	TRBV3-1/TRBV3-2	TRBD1	TGTGCCAGCAGCCACTCAGACAGGGTGAACACTGAAGCTTTCTTT	CASSHSDRVNTEAFF
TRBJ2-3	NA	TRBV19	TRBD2	TGTGCCAGTAGTATTGAGGCATCCGGGGGGATCACAGATACGCAGTATTTT	CASSIEASGGITDTQYF
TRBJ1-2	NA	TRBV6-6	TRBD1	TGTGCCAGCAGACGACGGCCCGGACAGGAATTTAACTATGGCTACACCTTC	CASRRRPGQEFNYGYTF